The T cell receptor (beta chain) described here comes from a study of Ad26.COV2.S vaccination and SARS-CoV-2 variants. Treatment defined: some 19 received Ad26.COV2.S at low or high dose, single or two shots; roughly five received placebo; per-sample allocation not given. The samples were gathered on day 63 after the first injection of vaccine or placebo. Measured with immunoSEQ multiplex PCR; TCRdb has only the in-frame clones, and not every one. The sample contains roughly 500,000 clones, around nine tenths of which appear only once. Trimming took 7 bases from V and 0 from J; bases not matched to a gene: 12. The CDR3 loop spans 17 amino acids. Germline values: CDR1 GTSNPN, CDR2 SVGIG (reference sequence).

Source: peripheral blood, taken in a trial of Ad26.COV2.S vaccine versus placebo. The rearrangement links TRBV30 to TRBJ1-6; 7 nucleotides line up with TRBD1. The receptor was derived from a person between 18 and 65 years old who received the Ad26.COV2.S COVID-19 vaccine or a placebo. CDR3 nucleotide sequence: TGTGCCTTAAGATTTCCGGGACAGAGCTCCTATAATTCACCCCTCCACTTT. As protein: CALRFPGQSSYNSPLHF. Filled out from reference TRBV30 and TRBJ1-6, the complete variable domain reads SQTIHQWPATLVQPVGSPLSLECTVEGTSNPNLYWYRQAAGRGLQLLFYSVGIGQISSEVPQNLSASRPQDRQFILSSKKLLLSDSGFYLCALRFPGQSSYNSPLHFGNGTRLTVT.